This T cell receptor (beta chain) is drawn from a study of T cell responses to AZD1222 COVID-19 vaccine. This CDR3 has 15 residues. CDR1 and CDR2 from the germline V gene are SGHTA and FQGTGA. V lost 2 bases, J lost 8 bases, and 3 bases stayed unmatched. To note about this clone: As yet, its antigen is unknown.

Some clones are missing from TCRdb's copy, which holds only in-frame ones; the method was immunoSEQ multiplex PCR. In the table there are some 170,000 clones, about 90% of which are singletons. Whole-study findings and limits: The breadth and depth of Spike-specific TCRs increased once two AZD1222 doses had been given. Unmutated variant regions are reportedly targeted by nearly half of spike-specific TCRs. Most donors were white British and more were female, and clonal diversity was possibly underestimated.

This sequence originates from an adult in good health. Source: peripheral blood, taken on day 0 of MenACWY control vaccination. The chain joins TRBV7-3 to TRBJ2-1, with 13 bases identical to TRBD2. CDR3 DNA: TGTGCCAGCAGCTTAGTTGGACTAGCGGGAGATGAGCAGTTCTTC. Translating it yields CASSLVGLAGDEQFF. Based on the CDR3 plus reference TRBV7-3 and TRBJ2-1, the full variable domain is GAGVSQTPSNKVTEKGKYVELRCDPISGHTALYWYRQSLGQGPEFLIYFQGTGAADDSGLPNDRFFAVRPEGSVSTLKIQRTERGDSAVYLCASSLVGLAGDEQFFGPGTRLTVL.